These 29 T cell receptor beta chains were sequenced from one sample in a study of radiation and T cells in renal cell carcinoma. Profiled with immunoSEQ multiplex PCR; TCRdb holds only in-frame clones, not every one. The data show around 100,000 clones, approximately 80% seen once. Time point noted: blood 4 weeks post-SBRT, at nephrectomy. The treatment: 15 Gy SBRT to primary tumor, nephrectomy 4 weeks later. Sequencing used blood, obtained from a patient whose treatment included radiotherapy and nephrectomy. The receptors shown here come from a man in his sixties with renal cell carcinoma.

V is TRBV11-2 and J is TRBJ1-4; no clear D. The CDR3 has 15 residues. Germline V gene lookup returns CDR1 SGHAT and CDR2 FQNNGV. Trimming stripped 8 bases from V and 4 bases from J, with 17 bases between. The CDR3 is CASEQILFDNEKLFF. CDR3 in DNA: TGTGCCAGCGAACAAATCCTTTTTGATAATGAAAAACTGTTTTTT.

The chain has TRBV5-1 and TRBJ2-7; 7 nucleotides align to TRBD1. The germline V gene encodes CDR1 SGHRS and CDR2 YFSETQ. The J segment lost 6 bases and the V segment lost 7 bases, leaving 10 bases of the junction unmatched. The CDR3 has 13 amino acids. The CDR3 region has the DNA TGCGCCAGCGGGGACAGCTTGATCGCCGAGCAGTACTTC. Translated, it gives CASGDSLIAEQYF. Full variable domain (outside the CDR3, taken from reference TRBV5-1 and TRBJ2-7): KAGVTQTPRYLIKTRGQQVTLSCSPISGHRSVSWYQQTPGQGLQFLFEYFSETQRNKGNFPGRFSGRQFSNSRSEMNVSTLELGDSALYLCASGDSLIAEQYFGPGTRLTVT.

The chain employs TRBV5-1 and TRBJ2-3; 7 bases map to TRBD2. V gave up 7 bases and J gave up 2 bases; unmatched junction bases: 7. Germline V gene sequence: CDR1 SGHRS, CDR2 YFSETQ. This CDR3 has 14 residues. The CDR3 loop reads CASLAESLTDTQYF. The CDR3 region has the DNA TGCGCCAGCCTAGCGGAAAGTCTCACAGATACGCAGTATTTT.

The chain joins TRBV10-3 to TRBJ1-3, with D perhaps TRBD1 (5 bases). The CDR3 is 18 amino acids. The V end was cut by 8 bases, the J end by 0 bases, with 23 bases between. Germline CDR1 and CDR2: ENHRY and SYGVKD. CDR3: CAIGRGASFTTSGNTIYF. DNA for the CDR3: TGTGCCATCGGACGAGGGGCCTCTTTTACTACCTCTGGAAACACCATATATTTT.

This chain connects TRBV19 to TRBJ1-2, with TRBD1 identical over 10 bases. The CDR3 is 17 residues long. V was pared by 6 bases and J by 7 bases, with 17 bases of the junction left unmatched. The germline CDR1 and CDR2 sequences are LNHDA and SQIVND (reference sequence). The CDR3 nucleotides are TGTGCCAGTAGGTTCAACCGGGACAGGGGATTTGTGAGTGGCTACACCTTC. Its protein is CASRFNRDRGFVSGYTF.

This clone was observed once. This chain joins TRBV7-8 and TRBJ2-4; D is undetermined. Trimming took off 5 bases at V and 0 bases at J, with 14 bases between the two ends. The germline CDR1 and CDR2 sequences are SGHVS and FQNEAQ. The CDR3 sequence is 16 residues long. The CDR3 here is CASSLTHTSAKNIQYF. The CDR3 DNA is TGTGCCAGCAGCCTAACCCACACGTCAGCCAAAAACATTCAGTACTTC.

The rearrangement joins TRBV9 to TRBJ2-1; TRBD2 matches 15 bases. V lost 2 bases to trimming and J lost 2 bases; unmatched junction nucleotides: 11. From germline, CDR1 is SGDLS and CDR2 YYNGEE. CDR3 size: 20 residues. This CDR3 is CASSVTGTSGRFMPYNEQFF. In DNA form, the CDR3 reads TGTGCCAGCAGCGTGACCGGGACTAGCGGGAGGTTCATGCCCTACAATGAGCAGTTCTTC.

J is TRBJ2-4 and V is TRBV30, with a tentative D call TRBD1 (5 bases). This CDR3 region has 14 residues. Trimming cost V 5 bases and J 8 bases, with 19 bases left between them. Germline lookup yields CDR1 GTSNPN and CDR2 SVGIG (reference sequence). The CDR3 sequence is CAWARGRAGDIQYF. The CDR3 region has the DNA TGTGCCTGGGCGCGAGGCAGGGCTGGAGACATTCAGTACTTC.

This sequence joins TRBV7-9 and TRBJ1-1; a weak D match, TRBD1 (5 bases). The length of the CDR3 is 15 residues. V dropped 1 base and J dropped 4 bases, with 13 bases sitting between them. CDR1 is SEHNR, CDR2 FQNEAQ, per germline (reference sequence). The CDR3 region has the DNA TGTGCCAGCAGCTTAGGGGGGGGACCTCTCACTGAAGCTTTCTTT. It is translated as CASSLGGGPLTEAFF.

The J gene is TRBJ1-2, the V gene TRBV7-8, with D hard to call. V lost 4 bases and J lost 6, with 12 bases in between. Germline V gene lookup returns CDR1 SGHVS and CDR2 FQNEAQ. The CDR3 covers 13 residues. CDR3 protein: CASSSLGSNGYTF. Here the CDR3 DNA reads TGTGCCAGCAGCTCGCTGGGGAGCAATGGCTACACCTTC.

A single count supports this clone. V and J are TRBV25-1 and TRBJ2-2; D is uncertain. CDR1 MGHDK and CDR2 SYGVNS come from the germline V gene. CDR3 length equals 15 residues. V was trimmed by 0 bases and J by 7 bases, leaving 12 bases between them. CDR3 region: CASSEYSLPSGELFF. DNA of the CDR3: TGTGCCAGCAGTGAATATTCGCTCCCTAGCGGGGAGCTGTTTTTT.

This chain links TRBV6-5 with TRBJ2-1; D not certain. CDR3 size: 14 residues. The V gene lost 4 bases and the J gene lost 3 bases, with 10 bases spanning the gap. The germline CDR1 and CDR2 sequences are MNHEY and SVGAGI. The CDR3 spells CASSSHGIYNEQFF. The CDR3 nucleotides read TGTGCCAGCAGTTCCCATGGTATCTACAATGAGCAGTTCTTC.

The chain links TRBV27 to TRBJ2-7; perhaps TRBD1 as D (5 bases). Germline CDR1 reads MNHEY; CDR2 reads SMNVEV (reference sequence). V was cut by 3 bases and J by 3 bases, with 15 bases left in between. The CDR3 length is 15 residues. Here the CDR3 reads CASSFQGGRVYEQYF. CDR3 bases: TGTGCCAGCAGTTTCCAGGGCGGACGAGTCTACGAGCAGTACTTC.

The chain employs TRBV5-1 and TRBJ2-3, with 9 bases matching TRBD2. J lost 3 bases, V lost 4 bases, and 6 bases had no gene match. CDR1 and CDR2 (germline): SGHRS, YFSETQ. This CDR3 is built from 15 residues. CDR3 nucleotides: TGCGCCAGCAGCACGGGGACTAGCAATACAGATACGCAGTATTTT. Its translation is CASSTGTSNTDTQYF.

The gene calls are TRBV25-1 and TRBJ1-1, with D possibly being TRBD1 (5 bases). The CDR3 totals 15 residues. Trimming cost V 1 base and J 0 bases, with 9 bases left between them. The germline V gene encodes CDR1 MGHDK and CDR2 SYGVNS. CDR3 region: CASSESGRVNTEAFF. The CDR3 bases are TGTGCCAGCAGTGAATCAGGCAGGGTGAACACTGAAGCTTTCTTT.

This chain uses TRBV28 with TRBJ2-1, with TRBD2 matching 11 bases. Germline trimming cut 5 bases from V and 0 bases from J; bases unmatched to any gene: 6. Germline CDR1 reads MDHEN; CDR2 reads SYDVKM. CDR3 length equals 17 residues. The CDR3 loop is CASSLLAGGSSYNEQFF. CDR3 nucleotide sequence: TGTGCCAGCAGTCTATTAGCGGGAGGGAGCTCCTACAATGAGCAGTTCTTC.

The rearrangement joins TRBV27 to TRBJ2-7, with D possibly matching TRBD1 (6 bases). The germline CDR1 and CDR2 sequences are MNHEY and SMNVEV (reference sequence). V shed 3 bases and J shed 3 bases, with 9 bases lying between them. This CDR3 comprises 13 residues. This chain's CDR3 is CASSFQGRYEQYF. CDR3 DNA sequence: TGTGCCAGCAGTTTTCAGGGGCGCTACGAGCAGTACTTC.

As to this clone: Other DNA sequences in the same sample also yield this CDR3. This chain uses TRBV7-2 with TRBJ2-3; D remains unclear. Trimming removed 5 bases from V and 0 bases from J, with 3 bases in between. CDR3 length equals 12 residues. The germline CDR1 and CDR2 sequences are SGHTA and FQGNSA. The CDR3 DNA is TGTGCCAGCAGCCTCAGCACAGATACGCAGTATTTT. Encoded protein: CASSLSTDTQYF.

The chain links TRBV27 to TRBJ2-7, with TRBD1 identical over 9 bases. CDR3 length equals 14 residues. The germline V gene encodes CDR1 MNHEY and CDR2 SMNVEV (reference sequence). V was clipped by 2 bases and J by 11 bases; unmatched bases: 10. In nucleotides, the CDR3 is TGTGCCAGCAGTTTAGCGGGGACAGGGAGTTGGGAGTACTTC. Its protein is CASSLAGTGSWEYF.

The CDR3 loop is CASSQGLAGGQYF. In DNA, the CDR3 is TGCGCCAGCAGCCAAGGACTAGCGGGAGGGCAGTACTTC. The chain recombines TRBV4-3 with TRBJ2-7; 13 positions match TRBD2. Looked up from germline, CDR1 is LGHNA and CDR2 is YSLEER. The CDR3 consists of 13 residues. The junction had 0 bases not matched to a gene; V was cut back by 1 base and J by 9 bases.

This clone was detected once. The chain is built from TRBV5-4 and TRBJ2-7; 11 positions agree with TRBD1. The CDR3 is 15 residues long. Trimming took 1 base from V and 4 from J; bases not matched to a gene: 4. CDR1 and CDR2 from the germline V gene are SGHNT and YYREEE (reference sequence). This CDR3 is CASSLRTGGGYEQYF. The CDR3 DNA reads as TGTGCCAGCAGCTTGAGGACAGGGGGCGGATACGAGCAGTACTTC.

The rearrangement uses TRBV19 and TRBJ2-2; no clear D gene. Per germline, CDR1 LNHDA and CDR2 SQIVND (reference sequence). The V end lost 7 bases, the J end lost 5 bases, and 17 bases lay between the germline ends. This CDR3 region has 15 residues. CDR3 sequence (DNA): TGTGCCAGTACCACCGGATATGCCGAAACCGGGGAGCTGTTTTTT. It yields the protein CASTTGYAETGELFF. Looking up the rest from reference TRBV19 and TRBJ2-2 gives the full variable domain: DGGITQSPKYLFRKEGQNVTLSCEQNLNHDAMYWYRQDPGQGLRLIYYSQIVNDFQKGDIAEGYSVSREKKESFPLTVTSAQKNPTAFYLCASTTGYAETGELFFGEGSRLTVL.

V and J are TRBV6-5 and TRBJ1-1; perhaps TRBD1 as D (5 bases). CDR1 is MNHEY, CDR2 SVGAGI, per germline. The CDR3 extends over 13 amino acids. V was trimmed by 7 bases and J by 1 base, leaving 10 bases between them. CDR3 region: CASINTGNTEAFF. The CDR3 DNA reads TGTGCCAGCATTAATACAGGGAACACTGAAGCTTTCTTT.

This chain links TRBV5-5 with TRBJ2-2, with a weak D call TRBD2 (6 bases). The CDR3 contains 15 residues. V lost 1 base and J 1 base, leaving 8 bases between the germline ends. The germline gives CDR1 SGHKS, CDR2 YYEKEE (reference sequence). The CDR3 here is CASSLSGLNTGELFF. The CDR3, as DNA: TGTGCCAGCAGCTTGTCGGGACTGAACACCGGGGAGCTGTTTTTT.

The gene calls are TRBV6-5 and TRBJ2-3, with D perhaps matching TRBD2 (5 bases). V was shortened by 7 bases and J by 0 bases, with 11 bases between the two germline ends. The length of the CDR3 is 14 residues. Germline CDR1 reads MNHEY; CDR2 reads SVGAGI. The CDR3 DNA is TGTGCCAGCAAACTAGGGTGGAGCACAGATACGCAGTATTTT. The encoded protein is CASKLGWSTDTQYF.

V gene TRBV7-2 combines with J gene TRBJ2-5; TRBD2 aligns across 8 bases. The J call may be mistaken, given a closer DNA end match to TRBJ2-7. There are 13 residues in the CDR3. Germline assignment: CDR1 SGHTA and CDR2 FQGNSA. In DNA form, the CDR3 reads TGTGCCAGCAGCACAGCGGGAGAGGGCGAGCAGTACTTC. Its translation: CASSTAGEGEQYF.

This clone has just one count. The CDR3 reads CASSLRGTEQETQYF. In DNA, the CDR3 is TGTGCCAGCAGCCTTAGGGGGACAGAACAAGAGACCCAGTACTTC. This chain uses TRBV7-9 with TRBJ2-5; TRBD1 agrees at 7 bases. Germline trimming cut 5 bases from V and 2 bases from J; bases unmatched to any gene: 8. Germline values: CDR1 SEHNR, CDR2 FQNEAQ (reference sequence). This CDR3 contains 15 residues. Full variable domain (outside the CDR3, taken from reference TRBV7-9 and TRBJ2-5): DTGVSQNPRHKITKRGQNVTFRCDPISEHNRLYWYRQTLGQGPEFLTYFQNEAQLEKSRLLSDRFSAERPKGSFSTLEIQRTEQGDSAMYLCASSLRGTEQETQYFGPGTRLLVL.

The chain recombines TRBV15 with TRBJ2-7; D remains ambiguous. Germline V lookup: CDR1 LNHNV, CDR2 YYDKDF (reference sequence). Trimming pared 1 base from V and 2 bases from J, leaving 9 bases between. The CDR3 has 14 amino acids. The chain's CDR3 is CATSRADGPYEQYF. DNA for the CDR3: TGTGCCACCAGCAGAGCTGACGGGCCCTACGAGCAGTACTTC.

The rearrangement uses TRBV25-1 and TRBJ2-5; 9 nucleotides line up with TRBD2. Germline V CDR1 and CDR2: MGHDK, SYGVNS. Trimming took 6 bases from V and 1 from J; bases not matched to a gene: 0. The CDR3 loop spans 13 amino acids. The CDR3 DNA sequence: TGTGCCAGCAGGACTAGCGGCCAAGAGACCCAGTACTTC. Translated: CASRTSGQETQYF.